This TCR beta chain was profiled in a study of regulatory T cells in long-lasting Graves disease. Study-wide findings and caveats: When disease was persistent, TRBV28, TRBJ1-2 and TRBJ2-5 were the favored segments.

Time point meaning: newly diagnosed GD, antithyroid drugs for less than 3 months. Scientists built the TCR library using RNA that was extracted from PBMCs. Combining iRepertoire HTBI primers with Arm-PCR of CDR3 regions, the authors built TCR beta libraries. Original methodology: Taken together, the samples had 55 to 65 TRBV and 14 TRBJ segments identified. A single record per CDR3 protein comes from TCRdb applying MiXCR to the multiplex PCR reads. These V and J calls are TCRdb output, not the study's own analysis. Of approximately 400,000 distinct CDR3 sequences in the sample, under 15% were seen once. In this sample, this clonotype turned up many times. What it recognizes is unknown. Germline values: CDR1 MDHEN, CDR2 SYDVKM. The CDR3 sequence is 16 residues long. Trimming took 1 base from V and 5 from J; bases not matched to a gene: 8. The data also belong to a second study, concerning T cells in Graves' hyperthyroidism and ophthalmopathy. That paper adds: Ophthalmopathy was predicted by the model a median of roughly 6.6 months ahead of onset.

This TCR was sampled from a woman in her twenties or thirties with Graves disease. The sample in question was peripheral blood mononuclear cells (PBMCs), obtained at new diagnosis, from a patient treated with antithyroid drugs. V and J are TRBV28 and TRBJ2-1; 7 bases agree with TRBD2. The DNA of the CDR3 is TGTGCCAGCAGTTTATTAGGCGGGAGAGGGGACAATGAGCAGTTCTTC. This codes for CASSLLGGRGDNEQFF.